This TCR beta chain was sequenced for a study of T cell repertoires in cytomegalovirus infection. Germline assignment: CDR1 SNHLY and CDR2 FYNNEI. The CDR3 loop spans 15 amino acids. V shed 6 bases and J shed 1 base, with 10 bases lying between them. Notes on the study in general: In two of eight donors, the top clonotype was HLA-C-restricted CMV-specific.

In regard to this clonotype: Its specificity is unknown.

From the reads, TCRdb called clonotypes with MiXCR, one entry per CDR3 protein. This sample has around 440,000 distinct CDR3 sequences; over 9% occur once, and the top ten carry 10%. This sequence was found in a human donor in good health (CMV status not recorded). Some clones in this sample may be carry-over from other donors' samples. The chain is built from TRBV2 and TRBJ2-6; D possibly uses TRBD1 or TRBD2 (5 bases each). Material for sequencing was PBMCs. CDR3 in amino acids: CASRGPVSGANVLTF. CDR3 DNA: TGTGCCAGCAGGGGACCTGTTTCTGGGGCCAACGTCCTGACTTTC. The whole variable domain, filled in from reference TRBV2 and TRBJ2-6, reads EPEVTQTPSHQVTQMGQEVILRCVPISNHLYFYWYRQILGQKVEFLVSFYNNEISEKSEIFDDQFSVERPDGSNFTLKIRSTKLEDSAMYFCASRGPVSGANVLTFGAGSRLTVL.